This TCR beta chain was observed in a study of identical twins. Germline V gene sequence: CDR1 KGHDR, CDR2 SFDVKD. This CDR3 contains 15 residues. Trimming removed 4 bases from V and 4 bases from J; junction bases left unmatched: 9. Template switching (which added a universal primer site) was used, and cDNA carried unique molecular identifiers. TCRdb itself ran the 5' RACE reads through MiXCR, one entry per CDR3 protein. The table lists 1.5 million to 2 million distinct CDR3 sequences, under 35% of them singletons, with 0.25% to 0.3% in the top ten. Sample: cord blood. The chain links TRBV24-1 to TRBJ2-7; TRBD1 aligns across 7 bases. The source of this sequence is a newborn girl in good health. CDR3 sequence reads: CATSDLGQWKYEQYF. DNA for the CDR3: TGTGCCACCAGTGACCTGGGACAGTGGAAGTACGAGCAGTACTTC.